The clone carrying this T cell receptor beta chain was recorded many times. Losses at the gene ends were 2 bases for V and 5 bases for J; bases not matched to a gene: 9. Looked up from germline, CDR1 is MNHEY and CDR2 is SVGEGT. The CDR3 is 17 residues long. In this cohort, patients with other autoimmune diseases, uncontrolled infections, pregnancy or lactation were excluded. It was on clinical symptoms, serum thyroxine, TRAb, thyroid ultrasound and orbital computed tomography that diagnosis relied. This entry is derived from a study of Graves' ophthalmopathy and Graves' hyperthyroidism. For repertoire sequencing, the TCR beta CDR3 regions were amplified from RNA transcripts. Following a first-round RT-PCR that used HTBI primers, a second-round multiplex PCR was carried out. Each CDR3 protein gets one entry after TCRdb re-called the multiplex PCR reads with MiXCR. The sample yields some 390,000 distinct CDR3 sequences, 18% seen once.

V is TRBV6-2 or TRBV6-3 and J is TRBJ2-5; 12 nucleotides line up with TRBD2. The sequence was collected from a woman between 18 and 30 years old with Graves' ophthalmopathy. Material: peripheral blood. CDR3 protein: CASSYPGLAGSWETQYF. The CDR3 bases are TGTGCCAGCAGTTACCCCGGACTAGCGGGGTCGTGGGAGACCCAGTACTTC.